Below, 4 T cell receptor beta chains from the same sample are listed, as sequenced in a study of blood T cell repertoires in COVID-19. Some clones are missing from TCRdb's copy, which holds only in-frame ones; the method was immunoSEQ multiplex PCR. Of 200,000 or so clones in the sample, around 84% were seen once. Sequencing used peripheral blood. These receptors were obtained from a young man with active or convalescent COVID-19.

The J gene is TRBJ2-2, the V gene TRBV5-1, with D unclear. V was pared by 3 bases and J by 5 bases, with 8 bases between. The CDR3 has 13 amino acids. The germline V gene has CDR1 SGHRS and CDR2 YFSETQ. This CDR3 reads CASSSPETGELFF. The CDR3 DNA follows: TGCGCCAGCAGCTCCCCAGAAACCGGGGAGCTGTTTTTT.

The chain couples TRBV19 to TRBJ1-3; tentative D call: TRBD1 (6 bases). Trimming left V 7 bases short and J 4 bases short, with 17 bases between. The CDR3 covers 15 residues. CDR1 LNHDA and CDR2 SQIVND come from the germline V gene (reference sequence). CDR3 region: CASTTGTSIGNTIYF. In DNA, the CDR3 is TGTGCCAGTACCACCGGGACATCTATCGGAAACACCATATATTTT.

The chain uses TRBV6-5 and TRBJ1-2; D is unresolved. V dropped 6 bases and J dropped 4 bases, with 12 bases sitting between them. Germline CDR1 and CDR2: MNHEY and SVGAGI. The CDR3 consists of 13 residues. The CDR3 protein is CASRKSSGYGYTF. Written as DNA, the CDR3 is TGTGCCAGCAGGAAGTCTTCGGGCTATGGCTACACCTTC.

This rearrangement joins TRBV10-3 to TRBJ1-4; 9 positions agree with TRBD1. V lost 6 bases, J lost 6 bases, and 14 bases stayed unmatched. The CDR3 length is 17 residues. Looked up from germline, CDR1 is ENHRY and CDR2 is SYGVKD. The CDR3: CAISDARRTGGDEKLFF. The CDR3, as DNA: TGTGCCATCAGCGATGCTCGGAGAACAGGGGGCGATGAAAAACTGTTTTTT.